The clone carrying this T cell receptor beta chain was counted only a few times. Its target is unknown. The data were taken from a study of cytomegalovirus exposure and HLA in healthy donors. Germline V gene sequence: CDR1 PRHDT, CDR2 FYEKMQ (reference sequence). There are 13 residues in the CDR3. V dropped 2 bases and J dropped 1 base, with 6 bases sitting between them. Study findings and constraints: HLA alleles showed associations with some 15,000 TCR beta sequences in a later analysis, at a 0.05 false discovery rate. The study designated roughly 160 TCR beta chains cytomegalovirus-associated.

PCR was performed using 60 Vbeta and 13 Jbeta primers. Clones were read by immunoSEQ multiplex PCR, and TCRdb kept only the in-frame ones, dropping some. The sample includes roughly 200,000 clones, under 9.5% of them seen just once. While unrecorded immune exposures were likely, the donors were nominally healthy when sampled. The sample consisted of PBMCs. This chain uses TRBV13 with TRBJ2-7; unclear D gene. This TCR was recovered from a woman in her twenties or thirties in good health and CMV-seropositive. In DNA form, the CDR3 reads TGTGCCAGCAGCTTAAGACTTTCCTACGAGCAGTACTTC. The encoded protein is CASSLRLSYEQYF.